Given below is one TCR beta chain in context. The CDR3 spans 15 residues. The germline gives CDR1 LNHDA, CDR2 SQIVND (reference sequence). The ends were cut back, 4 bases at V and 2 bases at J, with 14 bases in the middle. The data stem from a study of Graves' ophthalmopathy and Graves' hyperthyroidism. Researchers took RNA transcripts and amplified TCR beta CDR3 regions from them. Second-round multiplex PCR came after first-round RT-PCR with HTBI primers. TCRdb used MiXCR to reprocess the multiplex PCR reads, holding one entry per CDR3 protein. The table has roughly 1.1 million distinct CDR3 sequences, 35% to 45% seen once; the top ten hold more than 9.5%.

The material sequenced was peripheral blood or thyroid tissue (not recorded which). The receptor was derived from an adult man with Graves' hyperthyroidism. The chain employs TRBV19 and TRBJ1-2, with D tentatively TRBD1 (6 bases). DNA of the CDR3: TGTGCCAGTAGTACGATGACGGGGGCCAACTATGGCTACACCTTC. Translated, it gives CASSTMTGANYGYTF.